These 12 T cell receptor beta chains came from one sample sequenced in a study of human T cells and chemical hapten exposure. TCRdb re-analysed the RACE reads in MiXCR, keeping a single row per CDR3 protein. The table records roughly 100,000 distinct CDR3 sequences, under 40% of them present only once. Regarding time point: patch test 3, about 24 weeks after DPC sensitization. Treatment of the sample: therapeutic diphenylcyclopropenone sensitization with weekly scalp DPC. Sequenced material: whole blood, taken in connection with sensitization to the hapten diphenylcyclopropenone (DPC). The receptor source for this set is a middle-aged man with alopecia areata. Some clones in this sample may be carry-over from other donors' samples.

This clonotype was recorded a few times. The V gene is TRBV28, the J gene TRBJ1-1; D uncertain. Trimming removed 8 bases from V and 11 bases from J, with 21 bases in between. Germline assignment: CDR1 MDHEN and CDR2 SYDVKM. The CDR3 is made up of 13 amino acids. The CDR3 bases are TGTGCCAGCTGGTCAGGTGAACGGAGAGAGGCTTTCTTT. This codes for CASWSGERREAFF.

The genes are TRBV7-2 and TRBJ2-1, with 8 bases that match TRBD2. V lost 6 bases and J lost 6; bases outside the gene matches: 7. The CDR3 sequence is 14 residues long. In germline, CDR1 is SGHTA, CDR2 FQGNSA. CDR3 sequence reads: CASSSGLAPNEQFF. CDR3 sequence (DNA): TGTGCCAGCAGTTCTGGACTAGCACCCAATGAGCAGTTCTTC.

The table lists this clonotype with a few counts. The chain recombines TRBV20-1 with TRBJ2-7; 12 nucleotides agree with TRBD2. The length of the CDR3 is 16 residues. V was pared by 1 base and J by 2 bases, with 6 bases of the junction left unmatched. Germline V lookup: CDR1 DFQATT, CDR2 SNEGSKA (reference sequence). The CDR3 coding sequence is TGCAGTGCTAGAGCCCCCACTAGCGGGAGGACCTACGAGCAGTACTTC. Amino acids: CSARAPTSGRTYEQYF.

This clonotype was seen more than once but under ten times. The chain links TRBV10-3 to TRBJ2-7; no firm D call. Germline CDR1 is ENHRY and CDR2 is SYGVKD. The germline V and J ends were trimmed by 3 bases and 3 bases, with 3 bases remaining between them. The CDR3 totals 11 residues. The CDR3 DNA reads as TGTGCCATCAGTGAATACTACGAGCAGTACTTC. This encodes CAISEYYEQYF.

The rearrangement uses TRBV12-3 or TRBV12-4 and TRBJ1-5; a weak D match, TRBD1 (5 bases). Trimming stripped 1 base from V and 0 bases from J, with 7 bases between. The CDR3 runs 15 residues. In nucleotides, the CDR3 is TGTGCCAGCAGTTTAGGGGGGAATAGCAATCAGCCCCAGCATTTT. Its translation is CASSLGGNSNQPQHF.

This clonotype was detected a few times. The chain is built from TRBV4-2 and TRBJ2-5; D ambiguous. This CDR3 contains 18 residues. The V and J ends lost 1 base and 1 base respectively, with 19 bases between them. Germline-derived CDR1 and CDR2 are LGHNA and YNFKEQ. Here the CDR3 DNA reads TGTGCCAGCAGCCAAGTTGATTGGCGGCCCACTCCCCAAGAGACCCAGTACTTC. Translated: CASSQVDWRPTPQETQYF.

This clonotype was seen a handful of times. V is TRBV7-9 and J is TRBJ2-5; D is ambiguous. Germline V gene lookup returns CDR1 SEHNR and CDR2 FQNEAQ (reference sequence). Trimming shortened V by 3 bases and J by 3 bases, and 11 bases separated the two germline ends. The CDR3 contains 14 residues. CDR3 in amino acids: CASSFGPNEETQYF. The DNA for the CDR3 is TGTGCCAGCAGCTTCGGTCCGAATGAAGAGACCCAGTACTTC.

This clonotype was picked up a small number of times. This rearrangement joins TRBV7-9 to TRBJ2-3; D is ambiguous. CDR1 is SEHNR and CDR2 is FQNEAQ in the germline V gene (reference sequence). V was pared by 3 bases and J by 0 bases, with 10 bases between. The CDR3 is 15 residues long. CDR3 residues: CASSFRSSSTDTQYF. The CDR3 bases are TGTGCCAGCAGCTTCAGGAGTTCTAGCACAGATACGCAGTATTTT.

This clonotype was picked up many times. The rearrangement joins TRBV7-2 to TRBJ2-3; D remains ambiguous. The CDR3 has 15 amino acids. The V and J ends lost 4 bases and 0 bases respectively, with 11 bases between them. Germline CDR1 SGHTA, CDR2 FQGNSA. CDR3 DNA sequence: TGTGCCAGCAGCTCTCCACTATCTAGCACAGATACGCAGTATTTT. Encoded protein: CASSSPLSSTDTQYF. The full variable domain, with the rest looked up from reference TRBV7-2 and TRBJ2-3, is GAGVSQSPSNKVTEKGKDVELRCDPISGHTALYWYRQSLGQGLEFLIYFQGNSAPDKSGLPSDRFSAERTGGSVSTLTIQRTQQEDSAVYLCASSSPLSSTDTQYFGPGTRLTVL.

The table lists this clonotype with a count of one. CDR3 bases: TGCAGTGTAAAGGGACAGCCGAACACTGAAGCTTTCTTT. Its translation: CSVKGQPNTEAFF. This chain joins TRBV20-1 and TRBJ1-1; 7 positions agree with TRBD1. This CDR3 region has 13 residues. CDR1 and CDR2 from the germline V gene are DFQATT and SNEGSKA (reference sequence). V lost 7 bases to trimming and J lost 1 base; unmatched junction nucleotides: 6.

This chain uses TRBV7-9 with TRBJ2-7; D is ambiguous. Per the germline V gene, CDR1 is SEHNR and CDR2 is FQNEAQ (reference sequence). The CDR3 loop spans 12 amino acids. V shed 2 bases and J shed 4 bases, with 6 bases lying between them. The CDR3 DNA is TGTGCCAGCAGCTTACTGGGTTACGAGCAGTACGTC. Residues: CASSLLGYEQYV.

J is TRBJ1-5 and V is TRBV7-2; tentative D call: TRBD1 (5 bases). CDR1 is SGHTA and CDR2 is FQGNSA in the germline V gene. This CDR3 contains 15 residues. V shed 5 bases and J shed 7 bases, with 18 bases lying between them. DNA for the CDR3: TGTGCCAGCAGCGAAACCTCTGTTAGGGGCCAGCCCCAGCATTTT. This translates into CASSETSVRGQPQHF.